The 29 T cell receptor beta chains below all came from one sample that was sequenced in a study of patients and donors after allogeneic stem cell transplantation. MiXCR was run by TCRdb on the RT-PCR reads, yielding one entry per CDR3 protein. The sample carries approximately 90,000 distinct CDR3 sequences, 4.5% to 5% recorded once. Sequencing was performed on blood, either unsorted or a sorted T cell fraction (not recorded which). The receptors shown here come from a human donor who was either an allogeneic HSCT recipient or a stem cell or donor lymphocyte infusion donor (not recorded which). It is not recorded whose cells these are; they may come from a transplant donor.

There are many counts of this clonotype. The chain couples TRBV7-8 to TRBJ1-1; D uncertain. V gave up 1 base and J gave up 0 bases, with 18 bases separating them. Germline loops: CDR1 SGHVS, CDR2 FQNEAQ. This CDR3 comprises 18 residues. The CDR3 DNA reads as TGTGCCAGCAGCTTAGTCCGGGCGGGAGTTACAATGAACACTGAAGCTTTCTTT. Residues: CASSLVRAGVTMNTEAFF.

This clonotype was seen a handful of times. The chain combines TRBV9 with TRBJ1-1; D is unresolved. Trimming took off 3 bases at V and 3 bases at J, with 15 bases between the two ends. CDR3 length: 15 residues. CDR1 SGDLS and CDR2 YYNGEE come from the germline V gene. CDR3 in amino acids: CASSGYRESHTEAFF. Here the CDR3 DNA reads TGTGCCAGCAGCGGGTACAGAGAGTCCCACACTGAAGCTTTCTTT. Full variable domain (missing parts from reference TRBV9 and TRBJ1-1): DSGVTQTPKHLITATGQRVTLRCSPRSGDLSVYWYQQSLDQGLQFLIQYYNGEERAKGNILERFSAQQFPDLHSELNLSSLELGDSALYFCASSGYRESHTEAFFGQGTRLTVV.

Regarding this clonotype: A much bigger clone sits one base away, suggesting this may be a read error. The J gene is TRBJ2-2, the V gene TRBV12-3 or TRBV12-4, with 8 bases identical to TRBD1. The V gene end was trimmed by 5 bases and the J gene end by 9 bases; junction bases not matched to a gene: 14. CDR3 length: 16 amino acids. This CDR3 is CASSQGAGRWGRELFF. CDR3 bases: TGTGCCAGCAGTCAGGGGGCCGGGCGGTGGGGCCGGGAGCTGTTTTTT.

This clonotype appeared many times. The CDR3 DNA reads TGTGCCAGCAGCCCTGACAGGGACACTGAAGCTTTCTTT. Its translation is CASSPDRDTEAFF. The chain links TRBV5-6 to TRBJ1-1, with 7 bases matching TRBD1. Per germline, CDR1 SGHDT and CDR2 YYEEEE. V dropped 4 bases and J dropped 3; count of bases not matched to a gene: 3. The CDR3 loop spans 13 amino acids.

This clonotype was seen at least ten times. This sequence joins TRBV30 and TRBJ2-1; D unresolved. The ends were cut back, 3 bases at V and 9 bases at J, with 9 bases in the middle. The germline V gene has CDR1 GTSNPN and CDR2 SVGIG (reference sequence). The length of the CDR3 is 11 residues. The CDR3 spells CAWRFFGEQFF. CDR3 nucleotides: TGTGCCTGGAGGTTTTTTGGTGAGCAGTTCTTC.

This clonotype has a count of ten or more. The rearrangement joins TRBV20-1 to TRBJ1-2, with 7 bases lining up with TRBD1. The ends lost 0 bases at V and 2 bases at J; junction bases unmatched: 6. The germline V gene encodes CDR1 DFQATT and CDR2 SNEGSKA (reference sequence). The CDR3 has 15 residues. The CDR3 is CSARDRRQGNYGYTF. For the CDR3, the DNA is TGCAGTGCTAGAGATAGGAGACAGGGCAACTATGGCTACACCTTC.

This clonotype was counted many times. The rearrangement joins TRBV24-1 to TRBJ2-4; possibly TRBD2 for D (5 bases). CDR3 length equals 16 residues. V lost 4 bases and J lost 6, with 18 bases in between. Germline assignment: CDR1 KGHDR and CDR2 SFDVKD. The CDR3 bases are TGTGCCACCAGTGACCCCGTTGCGGGCGAGGGAAACATTCAGTACTTC. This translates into CATSDPVAGEGNIQYF.

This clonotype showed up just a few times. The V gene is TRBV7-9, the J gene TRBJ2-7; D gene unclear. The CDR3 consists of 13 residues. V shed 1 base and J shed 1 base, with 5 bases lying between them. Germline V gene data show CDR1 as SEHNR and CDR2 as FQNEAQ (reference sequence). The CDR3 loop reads CASSLDESYEQYF. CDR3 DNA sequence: TGTGCCAGCAGCTTAGACGAGTCCTACGAGCAGTACTTC.

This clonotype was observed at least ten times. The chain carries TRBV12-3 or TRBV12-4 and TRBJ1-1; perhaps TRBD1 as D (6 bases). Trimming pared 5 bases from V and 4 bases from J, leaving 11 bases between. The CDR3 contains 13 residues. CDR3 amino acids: CASSKTGSTEAFF. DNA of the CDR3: TGTGCCAGCAGTAAAACAGGGTCCACTGAAGCTTTCTTT.

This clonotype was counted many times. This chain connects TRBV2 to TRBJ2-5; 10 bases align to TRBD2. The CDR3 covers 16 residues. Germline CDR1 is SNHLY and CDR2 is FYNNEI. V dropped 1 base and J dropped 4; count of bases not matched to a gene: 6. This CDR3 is CASSEGASGSPETQYF. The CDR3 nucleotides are TGTGCCAGCAGTGAAGGAGCTAGCGGGAGCCCAGAGACCCAGTACTTC.

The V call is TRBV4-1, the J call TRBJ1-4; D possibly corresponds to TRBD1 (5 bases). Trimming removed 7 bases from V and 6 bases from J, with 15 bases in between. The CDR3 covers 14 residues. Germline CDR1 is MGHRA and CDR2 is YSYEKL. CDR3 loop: CASNPVLRDEKLFF. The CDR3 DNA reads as TGCGCCAGCAACCCGGTGCTCAGGGATGAAAAACTGTTTTTT.

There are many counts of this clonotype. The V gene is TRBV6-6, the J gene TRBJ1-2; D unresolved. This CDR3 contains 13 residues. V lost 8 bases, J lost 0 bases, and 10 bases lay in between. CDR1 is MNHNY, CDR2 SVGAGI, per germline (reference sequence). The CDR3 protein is CASSIDPNYGYTF. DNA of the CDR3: TGTGCCAGCTCGATAGACCCTAACTATGGCTACACCTTC.

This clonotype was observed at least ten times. Here the CDR3 DNA reads TGTGCCAGCAGCTTAGCCGGGACAGGGCCCTATGGCTACACCTTC. The encoded protein is CASSLAGTGPYGYTF. The V and J genes are TRBV7-9 and TRBJ1-2; TRBD1 agrees at 9 bases. The CDR3 covers 15 residues. The germline gives CDR1 SEHNR, CDR2 FQNEAQ (reference sequence). The junction had 3 bases not matched to a gene; V was cut back by 0 bases and J by 4 bases.

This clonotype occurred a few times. DNA for the CDR3: TGTGCCAGCAGCCTGGAGCGCGACAGGGGAGGGACCCAGTACTTC. This sequence encodes CASSLERDRGGTQYF. The chain recombines TRBV5-4 with TRBJ2-5; TRBD1 matches at 8 bases. Trimming at V came to 4 bases and at J to 7 bases, leaving 12 bases not matched to a gene. The CDR3 sequence is 15 residues long. Germline V lookup: CDR1 SGHNT, CDR2 YYREEE (reference sequence).

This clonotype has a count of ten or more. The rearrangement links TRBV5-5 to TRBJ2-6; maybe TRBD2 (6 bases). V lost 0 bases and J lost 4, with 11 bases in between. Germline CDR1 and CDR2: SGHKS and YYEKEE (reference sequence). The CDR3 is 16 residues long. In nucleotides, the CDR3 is TGTGCCAGCAGCTTGGAGGGAGGAGCCGGGGCCAACGTCCTGACTTTC. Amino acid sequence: CASSLEGGAGANVLTF.

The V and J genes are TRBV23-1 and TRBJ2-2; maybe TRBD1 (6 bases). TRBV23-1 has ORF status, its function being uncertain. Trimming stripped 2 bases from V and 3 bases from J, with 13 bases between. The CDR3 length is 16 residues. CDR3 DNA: TGCGCCAGCAGTCAACGCCAGGGGACGGACACCGGGGAGCTGTTTTTT. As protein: CASSQRQGTDTGELFF.

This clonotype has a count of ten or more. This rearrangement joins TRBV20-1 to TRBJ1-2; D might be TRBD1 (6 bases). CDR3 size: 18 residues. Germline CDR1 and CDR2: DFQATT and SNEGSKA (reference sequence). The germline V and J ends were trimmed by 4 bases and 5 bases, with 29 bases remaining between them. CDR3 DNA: TGCAGTGCTATCTCTAATGGAGTTGGGGGGCGCGGAGGGTATGGCTACACCTTC. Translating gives CSAISNGVGGRGGYGYTF.

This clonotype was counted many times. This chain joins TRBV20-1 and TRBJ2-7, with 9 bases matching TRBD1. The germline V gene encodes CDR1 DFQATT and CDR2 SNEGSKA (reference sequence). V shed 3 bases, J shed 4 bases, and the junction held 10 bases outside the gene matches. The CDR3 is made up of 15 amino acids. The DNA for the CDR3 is TGCAGTGCTAGTAAAAGGGAGACAGGGGGGTACGAGCAGTACTTC. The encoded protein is CSASKRETGGYEQYF.

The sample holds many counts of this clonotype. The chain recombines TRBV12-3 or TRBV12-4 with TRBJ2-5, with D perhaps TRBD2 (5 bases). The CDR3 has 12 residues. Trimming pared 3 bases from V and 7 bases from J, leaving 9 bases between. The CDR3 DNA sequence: TGTGCCAGCAGTTTGGGCGGAGGGACCCAGTACTTC. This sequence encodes CASSLGGGTQYF.

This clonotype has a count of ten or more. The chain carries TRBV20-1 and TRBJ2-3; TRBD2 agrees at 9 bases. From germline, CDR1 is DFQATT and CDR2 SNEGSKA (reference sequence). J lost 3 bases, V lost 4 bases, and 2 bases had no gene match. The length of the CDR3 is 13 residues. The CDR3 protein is CSAIAGATDTQYF. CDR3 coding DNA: TGCAGTGCTATAGCGGGGGCTACAGATACGCAGTATTTT.

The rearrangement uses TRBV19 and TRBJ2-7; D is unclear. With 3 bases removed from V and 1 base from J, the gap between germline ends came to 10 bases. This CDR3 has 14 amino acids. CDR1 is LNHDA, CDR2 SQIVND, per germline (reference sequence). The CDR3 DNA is TGTGCCAGTAGTATTTCGAGTGCTTCCTACGAGCAGTACTTC. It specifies CASSISSASYEQYF.

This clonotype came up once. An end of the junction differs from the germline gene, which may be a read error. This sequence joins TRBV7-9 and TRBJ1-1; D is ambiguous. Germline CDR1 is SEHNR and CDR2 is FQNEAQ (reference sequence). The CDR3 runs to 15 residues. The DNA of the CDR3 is TGTGTCAGCAGCTTACCCGGGTCTTTGAACACTGAAGCTTTCTTT. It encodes CVSSLPGSLNTEAFF.

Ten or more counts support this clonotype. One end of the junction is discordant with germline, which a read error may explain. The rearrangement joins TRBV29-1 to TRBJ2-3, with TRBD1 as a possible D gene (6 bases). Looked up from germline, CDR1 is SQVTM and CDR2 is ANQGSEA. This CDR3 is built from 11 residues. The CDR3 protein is CSVDSRDKLDF. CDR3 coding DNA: TGCAGCGTTGATAGCCGGGACAAGCTGGATTTT.

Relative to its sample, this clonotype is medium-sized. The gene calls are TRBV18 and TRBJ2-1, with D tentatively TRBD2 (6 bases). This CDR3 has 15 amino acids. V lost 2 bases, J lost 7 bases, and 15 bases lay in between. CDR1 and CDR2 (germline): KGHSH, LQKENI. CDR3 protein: CASSPGTSPGNEQFF. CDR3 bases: TGTGCCAGCTCACCAGGGACTTCGCCCGGGAATGAGCAGTTCTTC.

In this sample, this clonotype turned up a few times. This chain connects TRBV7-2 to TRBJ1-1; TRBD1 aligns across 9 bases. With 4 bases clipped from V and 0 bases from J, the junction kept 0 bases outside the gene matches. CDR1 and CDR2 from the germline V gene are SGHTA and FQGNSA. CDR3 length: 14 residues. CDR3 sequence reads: CASSWDRVNTEAFF. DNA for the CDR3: TGTGCCAGCAGCTGGGACAGGGTGAACACTGAAGCTTTCTTT.

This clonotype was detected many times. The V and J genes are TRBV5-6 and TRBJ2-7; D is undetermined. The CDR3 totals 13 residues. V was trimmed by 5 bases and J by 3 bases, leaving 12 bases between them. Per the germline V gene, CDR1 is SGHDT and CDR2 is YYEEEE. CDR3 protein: CASSSPPFYEQYF. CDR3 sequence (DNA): TGTGCCAGCAGTTCGCCCCCCTTCTACGAGCAGTACTTC.

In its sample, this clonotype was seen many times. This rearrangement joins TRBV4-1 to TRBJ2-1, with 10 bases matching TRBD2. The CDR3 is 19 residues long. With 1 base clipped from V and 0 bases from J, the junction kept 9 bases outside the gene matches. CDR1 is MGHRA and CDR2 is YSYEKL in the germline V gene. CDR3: CASSQAGTSGTSSYNEQFF. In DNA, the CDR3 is TGCGCCAGCAGCCAAGCGGGAACTAGCGGGACGAGCTCCTACAATGAGCAGTTCTTC.

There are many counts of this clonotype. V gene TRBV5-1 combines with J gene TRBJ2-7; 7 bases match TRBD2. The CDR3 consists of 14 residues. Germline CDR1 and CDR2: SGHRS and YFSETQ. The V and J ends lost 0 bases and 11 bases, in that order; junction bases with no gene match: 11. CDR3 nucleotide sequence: TGCGCCAGCAGCTTGGATAGGTCTAGCGGCATTAAGTACTTC. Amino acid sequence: CASSLDRSSGIKYF.

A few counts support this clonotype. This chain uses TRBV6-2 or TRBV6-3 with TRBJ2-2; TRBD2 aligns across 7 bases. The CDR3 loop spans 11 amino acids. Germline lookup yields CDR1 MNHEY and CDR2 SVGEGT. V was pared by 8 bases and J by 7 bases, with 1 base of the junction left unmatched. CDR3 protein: CASGGGGELFF. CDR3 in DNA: TGTGCCAGCGGGGGGGGCGGGGAGCTGTTTTTT.